This T cell receptor (beta chain) was recorded in a study of shared T cell receptors in the human thymus. Sequencing used immunoSEQ multiplex PCR; TCRdb keeps in-frame clones, though not all of them. Of some 720,000 clones in the sample, 70% to 90% were seen once. Germline CDR1 reads SGHVS; CDR2 reads FNYEAQ. V lost 5 bases and J lost 10; bases outside the gene matches: 16. The CDR3 contains 16 residues. These data also formed part of another study, on human thymus T cells. That work states: Thymic and blood repertoires appeared to carry a bias in their V and J gene usage.

The chain is built from TRBV7-6 and TRBJ2-1; TRBD2 agrees at 8 bases. Sequenced material: thymocytes. The receptor was isolated from a boy under two years old with a congenital heart defect. The CDR3 loop is CASSLRAGGPASEQFF. In nucleotides, the CDR3 is TGTGCCAGCAGCCTAAGGGCGGGAGGCCCAGCCAGCGAGCAGTTCTTC.